The rows below give T cell receptor beta chains drawn from one sample of a study of T cells in Graves' hyperthyroidism and ophthalmopathy. A single record per CDR3 protein comes from TCRdb applying MiXCR to the multiplex PCR reads. The table includes a few hundred thousand distinct CDR3 sequences, about 43% detected once. Sequenced sample: peripheral blood or thyroid tissue (not recorded which). The receptors originated from a woman aged 18 to 35 with Graves' hyperthyroidism. The CDR3 runs from the conserved cysteine through the conserved F or W. The D gene is left open where the match is weak. The size entry is marked missing in some rows and otherwise reads once, few, many or a size class.

DNA: TGCAGTGCTAGAGTCCTGGCGAGGGTTAACTATGGCTACACCTTC
CDR3: CSARVLARVNYGYTF
size: many
length: 15
V: TRBV20-1
J: TRBJ1-2
D: .

DNA: TGTGCCAGCAGCCGACTAGCGGAGTACGAGCAGTACTTC
CDR3: CASSRLAEYEQYF
size: once
length: 13
V: TRBV5-4
J: TRBJ2-7
D: TRBD2

DNA: TGTGCCAGCAGCTATTCTTACAGGAGGGGCTCAGATACGCAGTATTTT
CDR3: CASSYSYRRGSDTQYF
size: .
length: 16
V: TRBV7-2
J: TRBJ2-3
D: .

DNA: TGTGCCAGCAGCGGGGGACAGATACGCACAGATACGCAGTATTTT
CDR3: CASSGGQIRTDTQYF
size: .
length: 15
V: TRBV7-8
J: TRBJ2-3
D: TRBD1

DNA: TGTGCCAGCAGCCAAAACCTAGCGGGCGACTACAATGAGCAGTTCTTC
CDR3: CASSQNLAGDYNEQFF
size: once
length: 16
V: TRBV7-9
J: TRBJ2-1
D: TRBD2

DNA: TGTGCCACCAGCGGGACAGGGGTTGGCCTCGACGAGCAGTACTTC
CDR3: CATSGTGVGLDEQYF
size: .
length: 15
V: TRBV15
J: TRBJ2-7
D: TRBD1

DNA: TGTGCCGGCAGCTTAATGAACACTGAAGCTTCCTTT
CDR3: CAGSLMNTEASF
size: .
length: 12
V: TRBV7-2
J: TRBJ1-1
D: .

DNA: TGTGCCACCAGTGCCGTAGCGGCCACCCAGTACAATGAGCAGTTCTTC
CDR3: CATSAVAATQYNEQFF
size: once
length: 16
V: TRBV24-1
J: TRBJ2-1
D: .

DNA: TGTGCCAGCAGACGGGACACCGGGGAGCTGTTTTTT
CDR3: CASRRDTGELFF
size: few
length: 12
V: TRBV12-3/TRBV12-4
J: TRBJ2-2
D: .

DNA: TGTGCCAGCAGTAAACAGGGTAATAGGGAGAAAAAACTGTTTTTT
CDR3: CASSKQGNREKKLFF
size: many
length: 15
V: TRBV6-6
J: TRBJ1-4
D: .

DNA: TGTGCCAGCAGCTTAGGTCGCGGTAGATACGAGCAGTACTTC
CDR3: CASSLGRGRYEQYF
size: many
length: 14
V: TRBV7-2
J: TRBJ2-7
D: .

DNA: TGTGCACCGACTAGCGGGAGGCTCCTGCAGTACTTC
CDR3: CAPTSGRLLQYF
size: .
length: 12
V: TRBV15
J: TRBJ2-7
D: TRBD2

DNA: TGTGCCAGCAGCGGACAGGGACAAGAGACCCAGTACTTC
CDR3: CASSGQGQETQYF
size: many
length: 13
V: TRBV27
J: TRBJ2-5
D: TRBD1

DNA: TGTGCCAGCAACGATGGTGGGGGGTCCTACGAGCAGTACTTC
CDR3: CASNDGGGSYEQYF
size: many
length: 14
V: TRBV25-1
J: TRBJ2-7
D: .

DNA: TGTGCCAGCAGCTTAGACAGGGGGCCGCTTGGTATAACTTTCTTT
CDR3: CASSLDRGPLGITFF
size: .
length: 15
V: TRBV7-3
J: TRBJ1-1
D: TRBD1

DNA: TGTGCCAGCTCACCAGACAGGGGCTTCTCTGGGGCCAACGTCCTGACTTTC
CDR3: CASSPDRGFSGANVLTF
size: .
length: 17
V: TRBV18
J: TRBJ2-6
D: TRBD1

DNA: TGTGCCAGCAGCCATGGGGACAGGGGGCGCAGGGGCTCCTACGAGCAGTACTTC
CDR3: CASSHGDRGRRGSYEQYF
size: .
length: 18
V: TRBV3-1
J: TRBJ2-7
D: TRBD1

DNA: TGTGCCAGCTCCGGACGGAAATCTGGGGCCAACGTCCTGACTTTC
CDR3: CASSGRKSGANVLTF
size: .
length: 15
V: TRBV11-3
J: TRBJ2-6
D: .

DNA: TGTGCCAGTAGTCCCCTAGCGGGAGAGGCCGAGCAGTACTTC
CDR3: CASSPLAGEAEQYF
size: .
length: 14
V: TRBV19
J: TRBJ2-7
D: TRBD2

DNA: TGTGCTAGTCTCCCCGACAGGAGAACTAGCACAGATACGCAGTATTTT
CDR3: CASLPDRRTSTDTQYF
size: .
length: 16
V: TRBV12-5
J: TRBJ2-3
D: .

DNA: TGTGCCAGCAGTTTCCTAAGGTTCTACGAGCAGTACTTC
CDR3: CASSFLRFYEQYF
size: many
length: 13
V: TRBV14
J: TRBJ2-7
D: .

DNA: TGTGCCAGCAGCCACAGGGAGGAAAAACTGTTTTTT
CDR3: CASSHREEKLFF
size: many
length: 12
V: TRBV14
J: TRBJ1-4
D: .

DNA: TGTGCCACCAGTGGTCTCAGACCCTACAATGAGCAGTTCTTC
CDR3: CATSGLRPYNEQFF
size: .
length: 14
V: TRBV24-1
J: TRBJ2-1
D: .

DNA: TGTGCCAGCAGTCCGTCGAGCGCGCGGGCCTACGAGCAGTACTTC
CDR3: CASSPSSARAYEQYF
size: many
length: 15
V: TRBV6-2/TRBV6-3
J: TRBJ2-7
D: .

DNA: TGCGCCAGCAGCCAAGATAATCTGATCGCTGAAGCTTTCTTT
CDR3: CASSQDNLIAEAFF
size: many
length: 14
V: TRBV4-3
J: TRBJ1-1
D: .

DNA: TGTGCCATCAGTGAGTTCTCGGGAGGGAAGACCCAGCATTTT
CDR3: CAISEFSGGKTQHF
size: .
length: 14
V: TRBV10-3
J: TRBJ1-5
D: .

DNA: TGTGCCAGCAGCTTAGAAGGGGCGGCTTTTAACTATGGCTACACCTTC
CDR3: CASSLEGAAFNYGYTF
size: many
length: 16
V: TRBV7-2
J: TRBJ1-2
D: .